Presented here are 32 T cell receptor beta chains from one specimen sequenced in a study of Graves' ophthalmopathy and Graves' hyperthyroidism. CDR3 regions of TCR beta were amplified from RNA transcripts. The library came from an HTBI-primed first-round RT-PCR and a second-round multiplex PCR. Using its own MiXCR run on the multiplex PCR reads, TCRdb lists one record per CDR3 protein. The table records about 400,000 distinct CDR3 sequences, around a fifth of them present only once. Sequencing input: peripheral blood. The receptor set was obtained from a woman under 30 with stable Graves' hyperthyroidism.

This clonotype appeared a few times. CDR3 in amino acids: CATSRDRLSLGIQYF. CDR3 DNA sequence: TGTGCCACCAGCAGAGATCGGCTGAGCTTGGGCATTCAGTACTTC. The chain recombines TRBV15 with TRBJ2-4, with D unclear. The CDR3 has 15 amino acids. In germline, CDR1 is LNHNV, CDR2 YYDKDF (reference sequence). V lost 0 bases and J lost 9, with 15 bases in between.

This clonotype was counted ten times or more. The chain couples TRBV12-3 or TRBV12-4 to TRBJ2-7; TRBD2 aligns across 7 bases. Trimming took 11 bases from V and 4 from J; bases not matched to a gene: 14. CDR3 length: 14 amino acids. CDR3 DNA sequence: TGTGCCGGCGGGACCCCGGGACTAAGTTACGAGCAGTACTTC. It specifies CAGGTPGLSYEQYF.

This clonotype was recorded many times. The chain joins TRBV5-1 to TRBJ1-2; D gene ambiguous. V dropped 5 bases and J dropped 2 bases, with 13 bases sitting between them. This CDR3 has 14 amino acids. Germline loops: CDR1 SGHRS, CDR2 YFSETQ. The CDR3 nucleotides are TGCGCCAGCAGATTACCGCAGGAAAACTATGGCTACACCTTC. It codes for CASRLPQENYGYTF.

This clonotype was seen ten or more times. The rearrangement uses TRBV19 and TRBJ1-2; possibly TRBD1 for D (6 bases). Germline V CDR1 and CDR2: LNHDA, SQIVND (reference sequence). The V end was cut by 9 bases, the J end by 8 bases, with 13 bases between. The CDR3 covers 11 residues. The CDR3 is CASPRGSGYTF. CDR3 sequence (DNA): TGTGCCAGCCCCAGGGGATCCGGCTACACCTTC.

This clonotype was observed a few times. V usage is TRBV4-1 and J usage is TRBJ1-5; D is undetermined. Per germline, CDR1 MGHRA and CDR2 YSYEKL. The CDR3 extends over 15 amino acids. Trimming removed 3 bases from V and 7 bases from J, with 16 bases in between. In DNA form, the CDR3 reads TGCGCCAGCAGCCAGGTTACAATGCTGGGGCAGCCCCAGCATTTT. Its translation: CASSQVTMLGQPQHF.

The table lists this clonotype with many counts. The chain has TRBV27 and TRBJ1-1; D not certain. This CDR3 has 15 residues. Germline lookup yields CDR1 MNHEY and CDR2 SMNVEV (reference sequence). V shed 3 bases and J shed 0 bases, with 11 bases lying between them. The CDR3 coding sequence is TGTGCCAGCAGTTTTAGGCCGGGGATGAACACTGAAGCTTTCTTT. Protein: CASSFRPGMNTEAFF.

At least ten counts were recorded for this clonotype. Here the CDR3 reads CASSLDRSSYEQYF. In DNA, the CDR3 is TGTGCCAGCAGCTTAGACCGCAGCTCCTACGAGCAGTACTTC. The chain is built from TRBV11-2 and TRBJ2-7; no firm D call. The germline V and J ends were trimmed by 0 bases and 0 bases, with 6 bases remaining between them. Germline V lookup: CDR1 SGHAT, CDR2 FQNNGV. This CDR3 comprises 14 residues. The whole variable domain, remainder taken from reference TRBV11-2 and TRBJ2-7, is EAGVAQSPRYKIIEKRQSVAFWCNPISGHATLYWYQQILGQGPKLLIQFQNNGVVDDSQLPKDRFSAERLKGVDSTLKIQPAKLEDSAVYLCASSLDRSSYEQYFGPGTRLTVT.

This clonotype was detected ten times or more. The CDR3, as DNA: TGTGCTGTGGCCGGGTGGGACACTGAAGCTTTCTTT. Residues: CAVAGWDTEAFF. The chain couples TRBV19 to TRBJ1-1; D remains unclear. The CDR3 length is 12 residues. CDR1 is LNHDA and CDR2 is SQIVND in the germline V gene (reference sequence).

This clonotype was counted many times. V is TRBV19 and J is TRBJ1-5; 8 bases fit TRBD1. The germline CDR1 and CDR2 sequences are LNHDA and SQIVND (reference sequence). This CDR3 contains 15 residues. Trimming cost V 5 bases and J 2 bases; bases outside gene matches: 5. CDR3 sequence: CASSSPDRGNQPQHF. Here the CDR3 DNA reads TGTGCCAGTAGTTCACCGGACAGGGGCAATCAGCCCCAGCATTTT.

The chain carries TRBV6-1 and TRBJ2-7; the match to TRBD1 covers 10 bases. With 5 bases clipped from V and 2 bases from J, the junction kept 12 bases outside the gene matches. CDR1 is MNHNS, CDR2 SASEGT, per germline. The CDR3 has 17 amino acids. The CDR3 spells CASSRDRGTIGAYEQYF. CDR3 in DNA: TGTGCCAGCAGTCGGGACAGGGGAACCATTGGGGCCTACGAGCAGTACTTC.

In its sample, this clonotype was seen many times. V gene TRBV10-3 combines with J gene TRBJ1-1, with D unresolved. This CDR3 has 13 residues. Trimming took 2 bases from V and 5 from J, leaving 9 bases between them. Germline-derived CDR1 and CDR2 are ENHRY and SYGVKD. The CDR3, as DNA: TGTGCCATCAGTGAGGGGAGGGAGACTGAAGCTTTCTTT. Amino acids: CAISEGRETEAFF.

This clonotype has at least ten counts. This sequence joins TRBV28 and TRBJ2-7, with D perhaps being TRBD1 or TRBD2 (5 bases each). V was clipped by 2 bases and J by 4 bases, with 18 bases between them. The CDR3 covers 16 residues. Per germline, CDR1 MDHEN and CDR2 SYDVKM. The CDR3 nucleotides read TGTGCCAGCAGTTTAGTACTCGGGACCTTTTTGTACGAGCAGTACTTC. Translated: CASSLVLGTFLYEQYF.

The chain carries TRBV12-3 or TRBV12-4 and TRBJ1-1; D not certain. The length of the CDR3 is 12 residues. The V gene lost 7 bases and the J gene lost 4 bases, with 10 bases spanning the gap. The CDR3 region is CASTVGGTEAFF. The CDR3 DNA sequence: TGTGCCAGCACCGTAGGTGGCACTGAAGCTTTCTTT.

The CDR3 protein is CASSLVPGSNTGELFF. CDR3 nucleotides: TGTGCCAGCAGTTTGGTCCCAGGGTCAAACACCGGGGAGCTGTTTTTT. The chain combines TRBV28 with TRBJ2-2; possible D gene TRBD1, 5 bases. There are 16 residues in the CDR3. Trimming pared 3 bases from V and 2 bases from J, leaving 13 bases between. Per the germline V gene, CDR1 is MDHEN and CDR2 is SYDVKM.

This clonotype was counted ten times or more. This chain uses TRBV12-3 or TRBV12-4 with TRBJ1-1, with a tentative D call TRBD1 (5 bases). Between the trimmed V and J ends, which lost 7 bases and 4 bases, there was a span of 19 bases. The CDR3 totals 15 residues. In DNA, the CDR3 is TGTGCCAGCACCGCAAGCCCGACGGGGGTCACTGAAGCTTTCTTT. Protein product: CASTASPTGVTEAFF.

This clonotype was picked up many times. The J gene is TRBJ2-2, the V gene TRBV6-4; no reliable D call. CDR3 length: 14 amino acids. From germline, CDR1 is MRHNA and CDR2 SNTAGT. V gave up 0 bases and J gave up 2 bases, with 4 bases separating them. The CDR3 region has the DNA TGTGCCAGCAGTGACTCAACCAACACCGGGGAGCTGTTTTTT. It is translated as CASSDSTNTGELFF.

The V call is TRBV7-9, the J call TRBJ2-5; D unresolved. The J call may be mistaken, given a closer DNA end match to TRBJ2-7. Germline V lookup: CDR1 SEHNR, CDR2 FQNEAQ (reference sequence). The CDR3 runs to 15 residues. The CDR3 loop is CASSLVPNSNYEQYF. As DNA, the CDR3 is TGTGCCAGCAGCTTAGTCCCAAACAGTAACTACGAGCAGTACTTC.

This clonotype was found many times. The chain employs TRBV6-1 and TRBJ2-6, with D possibly matching TRBD2 (5 bases). The CDR3 is 15 residues long. The V and J ends lost 4 bases and 0 bases respectively, with 7 bases between them. Germline V gene data show CDR1 as MNHNS and CDR2 as SASEGT. The CDR3 DNA is TGTGCCAGCAGTGCGAGGGTCTCTGGGGCCAACGTCCTGACTTTC. Translating it yields CASSARVSGANVLTF.

This clonotype was seen only once. The chain links TRBV12-3 or TRBV12-4 to TRBJ1-2; 8 nucleotides align to TRBD1. Germline trimming cut 5 bases from V and 8 bases from J; bases unmatched to any gene: 10. This CDR3 is built from 14 residues. CDR3 sequence (DNA): TGTGCCAGCAGTAGGACAGGGTTGGATGAAGGCTACACCTTC. Translated: CASSRTGLDEGYTF.

With regard to this clonotype: Sequence at one end of the junction differs from germline and may be a read error. The chain recombines TRBV5-1 with TRBJ2-4; TRBD1 is a possible D gene (7 bases). The CDR3 spans 14 residues. The V gene's germline CDR1 is SGHRS and CDR2 YFSETQ. CDR3: CASCLRPGGGIQYF. The CDR3 nucleotides are TGCGCCAGCTGCTTGCGGCCAGGGGGAGGCATTCAGTACTTC.

The DNA for the CDR3 is TGTGCCAGCAGACGGGACGGACTGAACACTGAAGCTTTCTTT. It encodes CASRRDGLNTEAFF. The chain couples TRBV6-2 or TRBV6-3 to TRBJ1-1, with D perhaps matching TRBD1 (5 bases). Germline CDR1 MNHEY, CDR2 SVGEGT. This CDR3 has 14 amino acids. The V and J ends lost 6 bases and 0 bases respectively, with 11 bases between them.

This clonotype was observed at least ten times. The V and J genes are TRBV20-1 and TRBJ1-6, with D possibly matching TRBD1 (5 bases). V was clipped by 3 bases and J by 11 bases, with 14 bases between them. Germline-derived CDR1 and CDR2 are DFQATT and SNEGSKA (reference sequence). The CDR3 loop spans 13 amino acids. CDR3 in amino acids: CSASGRDAAPLHF. CDR3 bases: TGCAGTGCTAGCGGCAGGGACGCGGCACCCCTCCACTTT.

The chain joins TRBV6-4 to TRBJ2-1; D may be TRBD1 or TRBD2 (5 bases each). V was cut by 3 bases and J by 9 bases, with 9 bases left in between. The CDR3 has 12 residues. CDR1 and CDR2 (germline): MRHNA, SNTAGT. Here the CDR3 reads CASSEMGVEQFF. The DNA for the CDR3 is TGTGCCAGCAGTGAAATGGGGGTTGAGCAGTTCTTC.

The rearrangement joins TRBV20-1 to TRBJ2-7; D call uncertain. V shed 2 bases and J shed 0 bases, with 17 bases lying between them. The CDR3 is made up of 16 amino acids. Germline loops: CDR1 DFQATT, CDR2 SNEGSKA (reference sequence). In nucleotides, the CDR3 is TGCAGTGCTAGATCCTTCGACGAGCTGAACTCCTACGAGCAGTACTTC. This codes for CSARSFDELNSYEQYF.

This clonotype was found many times. The chain has TRBV12-3 or TRBV12-4 and TRBJ1-5; possibly TRBD1 for D (6 bases). V dropped 6 bases and J dropped 6 bases, with 12 bases sitting between them. The CDR3 is 13 amino acids. The CDR3 DNA sequence: TGTGCCAGCAGCAGGGGTAGGGGTCAGCCCCAGCATTTT. As protein: CASSRGRGQPQHF.

This clonotype has a count of ten or more. The chain employs TRBV9 and TRBJ1-3; possible D gene TRBD1, 5 bases. The V gene's germline CDR1 is SGDLS and CDR2 YYNGEE. V lost 0 bases and J lost 0, with 7 bases in between. This CDR3 region has 15 residues. CDR3 residues: CASSVGQSSGNTIYF. Here the CDR3 DNA reads TGTGCCAGCAGCGTAGGACAGAGCTCTGGAAACACCATATATTTT.

The table lists this clonotype with many counts. DNA of the CDR3: TGTGCCAGCAGTGGCCACAGGGGGAAGTACGAGCAGTACTTC. Its protein is CASSGHRGKYEQYF. This sequence joins TRBV25-1 and TRBJ2-7; 8 bases are shared with TRBD1. V trimming: 4 bases; J trimming: 4 bases; junction bases outside the gene matches: 6. The CDR3 covers 14 residues. The V gene's germline CDR1 is MGHDK and CDR2 SYGVNS.

The V call is TRBV15, the J call TRBJ2-3; 7 bases align to TRBD1. V was clipped by 3 bases and J by 0 bases; unmatched bases: 12. The germline gives CDR1 LNHNV, CDR2 YYDKDF (reference sequence). The CDR3 runs to 18 residues. The CDR3 DNA reads TGTGCCACCAGCAGCGGACCGCCGGGACAGTCTAGCACAGATACGCAGTATTTT. As protein: CATSSGPPGQSSTDTQYF.

V and J are TRBV2 and TRBJ1-1; perhaps TRBD1 as D (6 bases). CDR3 length: 14 amino acids. The germline V gene has CDR1 SNHLY and CDR2 FYNNEI. V dropped 6 bases and J dropped 3 bases, with 14 bases sitting between them. The CDR3 DNA is TGTGCCAGCAGGATCCCCGAGGGGGACACTGAAGCTTTCTTT. This encodes CASRIPEGDTEAFF.

The table lists this clonotype with a few counts. The chain uses TRBV12-3 or TRBV12-4 and TRBJ2-7, with unresolved D. The CDR3 has 13 amino acids. V lost 3 bases and J 3 bases, leaving 9 bases between the germline ends. Here the CDR3 DNA reads TGTGCCAGCAGTTTGGCAGCCGACTACGAGCAGTACTTC. Translated: CASSLAADYEQYF.

The rearrangement uses TRBV20-1 and TRBJ2-7, with 7 bases fitting TRBD2. After removal of 3 bases from V and 5 bases from J, the junction contained 16 bases not matched to a gene. CDR3 size: 16 residues. Germline V gene sequence: CDR1 DFQATT, CDR2 SNEGSKA (reference sequence). The CDR3 loop is CSARTTGGGFPHEQYF. In nucleotides, the CDR3 is TGCAGTGCTAGGACGACCGGGGGAGGGTTCCCCCACGAGCAGTACTTC.

There are a few counts of this clonotype. This chain joins TRBV28 and TRBJ2-5, with a possible D match to TRBD2 (6 bases). The CDR3 has 17 residues. Germline-derived CDR1 and CDR2 are MDHEN and SYDVKM. Trimming removed 8 bases from V and 2 bases from J, with 24 bases in between. Written as DNA, the CDR3 is TGTGCCAGCCGGGAGTCAGTATTAGGGACTTCACAAGAGACCCAGTACTTC. The encoded protein is CASRESVLGTSQETQYF.